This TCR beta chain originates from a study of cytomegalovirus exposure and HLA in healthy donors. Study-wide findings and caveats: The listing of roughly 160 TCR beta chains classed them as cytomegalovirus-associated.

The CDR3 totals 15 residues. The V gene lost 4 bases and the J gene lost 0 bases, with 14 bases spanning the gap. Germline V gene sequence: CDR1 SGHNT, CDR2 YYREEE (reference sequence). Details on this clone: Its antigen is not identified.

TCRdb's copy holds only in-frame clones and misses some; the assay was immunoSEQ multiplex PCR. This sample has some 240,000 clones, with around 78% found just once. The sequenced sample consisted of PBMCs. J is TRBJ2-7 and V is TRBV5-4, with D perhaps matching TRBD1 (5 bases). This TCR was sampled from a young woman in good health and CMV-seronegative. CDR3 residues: CASSTGIVSSYEQYF. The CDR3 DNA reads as TGTGCCAGCAGCACAGGAATAGTAAGCTCCTACGAGCAGTACTTC. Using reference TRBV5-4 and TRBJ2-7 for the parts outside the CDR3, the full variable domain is ETGVTQSPTHLIKTRGQQVTLRCSSQSGHNTVSWYQQALGQGPQFIFQYYREEENGRGNFPPRFSGLQFPNYSSELNVNALELDDSALYLCASSTGIVSSYEQYFGPGTRLTVT.